Following are 21 T cell receptor beta chains from one sample sequenced in a study of T cell responses to AZD1222 COVID-19 vaccine. The assay was immunoSEQ multiplex PCR, and TCRdb's table has in-frame clones only and misses some. The data show 150,000 or so clones, with 90% to 95% seen just once and more than 1.2% held by the top ten. The material was peripheral blood, obtained on day 0 of AZD1222 vaccination. These receptors all stem from an adult in good health.

V gene TRBV2 combines with J gene TRBJ2-6, with TRBD1 identical over 7 bases. V gave up 6 bases and J gave up 0 bases; unmatched junction bases: 5. This CDR3 region has 16 residues. CDR1 SNHLY and CDR2 FYNNEI come from the germline V gene. As DNA, the CDR3 is TGTGCCAGCAGGACAGGGCAAAGCTCTGGGGCCAACGTCCTGACTTTC. Residues: CASRTGQSSGANVLTF.

Only one count was recorded for this clone. The chain employs TRBV18 and TRBJ1-2; D remains unclear. This CDR3 has 16 residues. From germline, CDR1 is KGHSH and CDR2 LQKENI. V lost 2 bases and J 4 bases, leaving 17 bases between the germline ends. The CDR3 sequence is CASSPGHVARGYGYTF. CDR3 sequence (DNA): TGTGCCAGCTCACCAGGGCACGTGGCCCGGGGCTATGGCTACACCTTC.

The chain is built from TRBV4-3 and TRBJ2-3; maybe TRBD1 (5 bases). The CDR3 is 16 amino acids. Germline CDR1 is LGHNA and CDR2 is YSLEER. Trimming took off 1 base at V and 0 bases at J, with 11 bases between the two ends. The CDR3: CASSQGPGSSTDTQYF. CDR3 sequence (DNA): TGCGCCAGCAGCCAAGGGCCAGGGTCGAGCACAGATACGCAGTATTTT.

Written as DNA, the CDR3 is TGTGCCAGCAGTTTACGACTAGCGGGGAGCTCCTACGAGCAGTACTTC. Its translation is CASSLRLAGSSYEQYF. The chain carries TRBV6-6 and TRBJ2-7; 11 bases are shared with TRBD2. With 4 bases clipped from V and 0 bases from J, the junction kept 5 bases outside the gene matches. The CDR3 contains 16 residues. Germline CDR1 MNHNY, CDR2 SVGAGI (reference sequence).

This chain joins TRBV6-4 and TRBJ2-2; tentative D call: TRBD1 (5 bases). Trimming removed 4 bases from V and 0 bases from J, with 15 bases in between. CDR1 is MRHNA and CDR2 is SNTAGT in the germline V gene. The CDR3 runs 17 residues. The CDR3 bases are TGTGCCAGCAGTGCTCAACCGGACAACGCGAACACCGGGGAGCTGTTTTTT. It is translated as CASSAQPDNANTGELFF.

The count of this clone is one. The genes are TRBV5-8 and TRBJ2-7; D ambiguous. The CDR3 consists of 14 residues. The V gene's germline CDR1 is SGHTS and CDR2 YDEGEE. The V gene lost 4 bases and the J gene lost 6 bases, with 17 bases spanning the gap. The CDR3 region has the DNA TGTGCCAGCAGCGTGGTTATGAAGGCCGGCGAGCAGTACTTC. Protein: CASSVVMKAGEQYF.

The genes are TRBV12-3 or TRBV12-4 and TRBJ1-2, with D perhaps matching TRBD1 (6 bases). The CDR3 has 13 amino acids. V was clipped by 3 bases and J by 6 bases, with 11 bases between them. The CDR3 region is CASSFTGLNGYTF. CDR3 DNA sequence: TGTGCCAGCAGTTTTACAGGGTTGAATGGCTACACCTTC.

Note on this clone: The junction departs from germline at one end; a sequencing error may be responsible. The V and J genes are TRBV7-7 and TRBJ2-3; D ambiguous. This CDR3 region has 13 residues. Germline CDR1 reads SSHAT; CDR2 reads FNYEAQ (reference sequence). The CDR3 region is CASSFGVTDTQYF. The DNA for the CDR3 is TGTGCTAGCAGCTTCGGCGTCACAGATACGCAGTATTTT. The full variable domain, with the rest looked up from reference TRBV7-7 and TRBJ2-3, is GAGVSQSPRYKVTKRGQDVTLRCDPISSHATLYWYQQALGQGPEFLTYFNYEAQPDKSGLPSDRFSAERPEGSISTLTIQRTEQRDSAMYRCASSFGVTDTQYFGPGTRLTVL.

The table lists this clone with a count of one. The chain uses TRBV5-1 and TRBJ1-1, with D possibly matching TRBD1 (5 bases). Per germline, CDR1 SGHRS and CDR2 YFSETQ. The CDR3 is 15 residues long. V dropped 0 bases and J dropped 3 bases, with 12 bases sitting between them. The CDR3 loop reads CASSLVGRRHTEAFF. The CDR3 DNA reads as TGCGCCAGCAGCTTGGTGGGACGGCGGCACACTGAAGCTTTCTTT.

The rearrangement links TRBV27 to TRBJ2-7, with 7 bases fitting TRBD1. V gave up 4 bases and J gave up 1 base; unmatched junction bases: 1. This CDR3 is built from 13 residues. The germline CDR1 and CDR2 sequences are MNHEY and SMNVEV (reference sequence). CDR3 bases: TGTGCCAGCAGTTCGGGACAGTCCTACGAGCAGTACTTC. Protein: CASSSGQSYEQYF.

The rearrangement links TRBV19 to TRBJ2-5; unclear D gene. Trimming stripped 5 bases from V and 2 bases from J, with 9 bases between. This CDR3 contains 13 residues. Germline-derived CDR1 and CDR2 are LNHDA and SQIVND (reference sequence). The CDR3 sequence is CASSATAQETQYF. DNA for the CDR3: TGTGCCAGTAGTGCGACGGCTCAAGAGACCCAGTACTTC. The variable domain in full, completed from reference TRBV19 and TRBJ2-5, reads DGGITQSPKYLFRKEGQNVTLSCEQNLNHDAMYWYRQDPGQGLRLIYYSQIVNDFQKGDIAEGYSVSREKKESFPLTVTSAQKNPTAFYLCASSATAQETQYFGPGTRLLVL.

The rearrangement joins TRBV3-1 (or the pseudogene TRBV3-2) to TRBJ1-6; D gene ambiguous. The CDR3 is 12 residues long. The germline V gene encodes CDR1 LGHDT and CDR2 YNNKEL (reference sequence). V gave up 2 bases and J gave up 10 bases, with 6 bases separating them. The CDR3 DNA reads as TGTGCCAGCAGCCAAAAGGACTCACCCCTCCACTTT. It translates to CASSQKDSPLHF.

The gene calls are TRBV6-4 and TRBJ1-6, with 10 bases aligning to TRBD1. Germline CDR1 MRHNA, CDR2 SNTAGT. This CDR3 region has 16 residues. The V and J ends lost 3 bases and 9 bases, in that order; junction bases with no gene match: 8. The CDR3: CASSESPGQGLSPLHF. In DNA, the CDR3 is TGTGCCAGCAGTGAATCCCCGGGACAGGGGCTTTCACCCCTCCACTTT.

The chain combines TRBV20-1 with TRBJ2-7; either TRBD1 or TRBD2 may fit D (6 bases each). V was pared by 3 bases and J by 2 bases, with 20 bases between. Germline assignment: CDR1 DFQATT and CDR2 SNEGSKA (reference sequence). The CDR3 contains 16 residues. The CDR3 bases are TGCAGTGCTAGTGGGGCTTACGGGGGCCGTACCTACGAGCAGTACTTC. It is translated as CSASGAYGGRTYEQYF.

V is TRBV5-1 and J is TRBJ1-1; D gene ambiguous. There are 13 residues in the CDR3. Germline V CDR1 and CDR2: SGHRS, YFSETQ. The V end was cut by 1 base, the J end by 2 bases, with 6 bases between. In DNA, the CDR3 is TGCGCCAGCAGCTTGTTGATAAACACTGAAGCTTTCTTT. Translation gives CASSLLINTEAFF. The full variable domain, its missing parts supplied by reference TRBV5-1 and TRBJ1-1, is KAGVTQTPRYLIKTRGQQVTLSCSPISGHRSVSWYQQTPGQGLQFLFEYFSETQRNKGNFPGRFSGRQFSNSRSEMNVSTLELGDSALYLCASSLLINTEAFFGQGTRLTVV.

V gene TRBV6-5 combines with J gene TRBJ2-1; D ambiguous. The germline V and J ends were trimmed by 6 bases and 0 bases, with 12 bases remaining between them. Germline lookup yields CDR1 MNHEY and CDR2 SVGAGI. CDR3 length equals 15 residues. CDR3: CASSRLRSSYNEQFF. The CDR3 DNA reads as TGTGCCAGCAGCCGTTTACGTAGCTCCTACAATGAGCAGTTCTTC.

The chain couples TRBV6-2 or TRBV6-3 to TRBJ1-5, with 7 bases that match TRBD1. Germline V gene lookup returns CDR1 MNHEY and CDR2 SVGEGT. This CDR3 contains 15 residues. Trimming took 4 bases from V and 7 from J; bases not matched to a gene: 10. The CDR3 loop is CASSFGQGVRQPQHF. As DNA, the CDR3 is TGTGCCAGCAGTTTTGGGCAGGGGGTGAGGCAGCCCCAGCATTTT.

The V and J genes are TRBV2 and TRBJ2-5, with 8 bases aligning to TRBD2. The J segment lost 4 bases and the V segment lost 4 bases, leaving 5 bases of the junction unmatched. Germline values: CDR1 SNHLY, CDR2 FYNNEI. This CDR3 has 14 amino acids. CDR3 nucleotide sequence: TGTGCCAGCAGTGGTGAAGCGGGGGTAGAGACCCAGTACTTC. Translation gives CASSGEAGVETQYF.

J is TRBJ1-2 and V is TRBV6-4; D gene unclear. Per the germline V gene, CDR1 is MRHNA and CDR2 is SNTAGT. The V and J ends lost 0 bases and 8 bases respectively, with 10 bases between them. The length of the CDR3 is 13 residues. CDR3 sequence: CASSDSKVGGYTF. CDR3 sequence (DNA): TGTGCCAGCAGTGACTCGAAGGTGGGGGGCTACACCTTC.

The count of this clone is one. This chain connects TRBV7-3 to TRBJ2-2; TRBD1 matches at 7 bases. This CDR3 region has 15 residues. V lost 5 bases and J lost 3; bases outside the gene matches: 6. Per the germline V gene, CDR1 is SGHTA and CDR2 is FQGTGA. CDR3 coding DNA: TGTGCCAGCAGCCAAGGCCAGGGGGACACCGGGGAGCTGTTTTTT. Its protein is CASSQGQGDTGELFF.

V usage is TRBV6-2 or TRBV6-3 and J usage is TRBJ2-2; 7 bases line up with TRBD2. The trim removed 5 bases at V and 8 bases at J, leaving 14 bases unmatched. Germline V gives CDR1 MNHEY, CDR2 SVGEGT. The length of the CDR3 is 16 residues. CDR3 DNA: TGTGCCAGCAGTCCCCAACGGACTAGTCGGGGGGGGGAGCTGTTTTTT. It translates to CASSPQRTSRGGELFF.